The source of this T cell receptor beta chain is a study of T cells after yellow fever vaccination. Study-level results: Contaminants from the bulk population, in the form of abundant clonotypes, could be found in FACS-sorted repertoires. The appearance of a small share of clonotypes in both CD4 and CD8 compartments was observed.

The study made its TCR cDNA through 5'RACE template switching. That step introduced a universal primer site along with UMIs. Each CDR3 protein is one row after TCRdb ran MiXCR on the 5' RACE reads. The sample has 100,000 to 150,000 distinct CDR3 sequences, 8.9% seen once; the top ten hold about two fifths. In its sample, this clonotype was seen a few times. Its specificity is not known. Trimming removed 4 bases from V and 0 bases from J; junction bases left unmatched: 6. The germline V gene has CDR1 SGHRS and CDR2 YFSETQ. This CDR3 spans 15 amino acids. The starting material was CD8+ T cells sorted from PBMCs, obtained on the day of the yellow fever booster vaccination. The clonotype comes from a man aged 18 to 29 who received the YFV17D yellow fever vaccine. The chain has TRBV5-1 and TRBJ1-1; TRBD1 aligns across 7 bases. The CDR3 DNA follows: TGCGCCAGCAGCGACCTGGGACAGATGAACACTGAAGCTTTCTTT. Amino acids: CASSDLGQMNTEAFF.